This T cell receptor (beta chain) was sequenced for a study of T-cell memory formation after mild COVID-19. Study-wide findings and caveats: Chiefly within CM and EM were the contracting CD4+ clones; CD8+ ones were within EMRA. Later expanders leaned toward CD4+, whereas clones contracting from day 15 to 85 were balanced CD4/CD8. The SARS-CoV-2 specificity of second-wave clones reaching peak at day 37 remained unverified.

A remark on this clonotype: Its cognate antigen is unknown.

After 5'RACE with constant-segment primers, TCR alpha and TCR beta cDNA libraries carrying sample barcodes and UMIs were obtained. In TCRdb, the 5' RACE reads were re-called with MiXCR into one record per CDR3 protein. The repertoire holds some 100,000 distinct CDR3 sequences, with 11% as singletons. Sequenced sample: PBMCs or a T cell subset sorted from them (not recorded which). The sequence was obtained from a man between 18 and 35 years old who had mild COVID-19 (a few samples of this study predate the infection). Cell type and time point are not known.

The CDR3 spells CASSSPRTWYTQYF. In DNA form, the CDR3 reads TGTGCCAGCAGTTCGCCGCGAACCTGGTATACGCAGTATTTT. V usage is TRBV28 and J usage is TRBJ2-3; no definite D call. The V gene lost 4 bases and the J gene lost 7 bases, with 15 bases spanning the gap. The CDR3 sequence is 14 residues long. Germline V gene lookup returns CDR1 MDHEN and CDR2 SYDVKM.